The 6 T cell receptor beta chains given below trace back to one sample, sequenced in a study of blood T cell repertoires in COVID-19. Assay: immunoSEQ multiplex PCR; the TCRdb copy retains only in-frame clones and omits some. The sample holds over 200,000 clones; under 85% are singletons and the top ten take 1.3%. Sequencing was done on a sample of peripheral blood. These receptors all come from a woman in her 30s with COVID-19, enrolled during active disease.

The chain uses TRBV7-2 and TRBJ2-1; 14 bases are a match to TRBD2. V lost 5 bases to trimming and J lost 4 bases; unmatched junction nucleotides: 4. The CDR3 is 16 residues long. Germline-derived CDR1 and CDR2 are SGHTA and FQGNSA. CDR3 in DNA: TGTGCCAGCAGCACAAGACTAGCGGGAGGGTACAATGAGCAGTTCTTC. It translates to CASSTRLAGGYNEQFF.

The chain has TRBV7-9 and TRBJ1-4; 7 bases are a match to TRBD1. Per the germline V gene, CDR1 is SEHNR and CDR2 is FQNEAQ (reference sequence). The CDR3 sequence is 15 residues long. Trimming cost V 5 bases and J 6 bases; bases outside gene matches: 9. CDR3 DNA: TGTGCCAGCAGCCTGCGACAGGGTCTTCATGAAAAACTGTTTTTT. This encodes CASSLRQGLHEKLFF.

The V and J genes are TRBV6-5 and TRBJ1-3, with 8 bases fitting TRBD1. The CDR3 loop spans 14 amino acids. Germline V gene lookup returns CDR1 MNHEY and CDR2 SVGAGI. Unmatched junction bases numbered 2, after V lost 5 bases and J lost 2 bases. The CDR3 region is CASSQQGAGNTIYF. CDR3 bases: TGTGCCAGCAGTCAACAGGGGGCTGGAAACACCATATATTTT.

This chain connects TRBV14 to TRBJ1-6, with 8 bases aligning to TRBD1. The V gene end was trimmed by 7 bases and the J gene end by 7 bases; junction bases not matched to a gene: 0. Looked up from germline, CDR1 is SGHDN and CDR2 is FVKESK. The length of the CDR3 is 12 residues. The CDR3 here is CASNRGNSPLHF. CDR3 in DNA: TGTGCCAGCAACAGGGGGAATTCACCCCTCCACTTT.

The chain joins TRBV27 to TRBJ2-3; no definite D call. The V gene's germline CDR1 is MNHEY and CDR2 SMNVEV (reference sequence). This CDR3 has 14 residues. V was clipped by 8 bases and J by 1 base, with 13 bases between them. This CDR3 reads CASSLGSGTDTQYF. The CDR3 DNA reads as TGTGCCAGCTCGCTAGGTTCTGGCACAGATACGCAGTATTTT.

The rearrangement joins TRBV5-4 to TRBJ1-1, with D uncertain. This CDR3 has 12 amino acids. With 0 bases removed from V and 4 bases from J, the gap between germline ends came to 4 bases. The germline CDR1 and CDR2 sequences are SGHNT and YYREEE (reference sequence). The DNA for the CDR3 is TGTGCCAGCAGCTTGGGGCCCACTGAAGCTTTCTTT. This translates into CASSLGPTEAFF.